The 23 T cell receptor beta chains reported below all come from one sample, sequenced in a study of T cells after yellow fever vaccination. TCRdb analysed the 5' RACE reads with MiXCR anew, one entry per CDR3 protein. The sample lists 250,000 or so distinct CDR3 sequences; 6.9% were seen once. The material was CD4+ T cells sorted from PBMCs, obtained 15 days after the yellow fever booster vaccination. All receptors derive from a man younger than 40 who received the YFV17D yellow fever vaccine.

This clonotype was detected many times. The CDR3 sequence: CASSPWGTENDEQYF. DNA for the CDR3: TGTGCCAGCTCACCATGGGGGACAGAGAACGACGAGCAGTACTTC. The chain couples TRBV18 to TRBJ2-7, with 7 bases matching TRBD1. From germline, CDR1 is KGHSH and CDR2 LQKENI. This CDR3 region has 15 residues. The V gene end was trimmed by 2 bases and the J gene end by 5 bases; junction bases not matched to a gene: 9.

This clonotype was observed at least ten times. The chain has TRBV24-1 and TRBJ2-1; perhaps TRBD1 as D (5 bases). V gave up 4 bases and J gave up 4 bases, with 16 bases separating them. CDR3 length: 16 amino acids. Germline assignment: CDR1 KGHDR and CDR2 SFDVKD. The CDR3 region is CATSDPSGFQYNEQFF. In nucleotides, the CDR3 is TGTGCCACCAGTGACCCGTCAGGGTTTCAATACAATGAGCAGTTCTTC.

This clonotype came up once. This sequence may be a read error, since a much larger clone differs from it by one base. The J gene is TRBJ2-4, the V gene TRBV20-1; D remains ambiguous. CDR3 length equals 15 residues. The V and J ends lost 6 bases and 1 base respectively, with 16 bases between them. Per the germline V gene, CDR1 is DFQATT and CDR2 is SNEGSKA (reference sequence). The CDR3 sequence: CSAGPPETAKNIQYF. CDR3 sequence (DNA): TGCAGTGCCGGACCCCCCGAGACTGCCAAAAACATTCAGTACTTC.

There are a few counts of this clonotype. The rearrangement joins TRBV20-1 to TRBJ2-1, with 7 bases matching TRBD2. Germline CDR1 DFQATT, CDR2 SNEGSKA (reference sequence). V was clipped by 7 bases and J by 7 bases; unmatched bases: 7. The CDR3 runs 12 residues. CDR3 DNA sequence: TGCAGTGTTCCGGGGAGGGTTAATGAGCAGTTCTTC. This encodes CSVPGRVNEQFF.

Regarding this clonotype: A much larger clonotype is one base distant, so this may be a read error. CDR3 sequence (DNA): TGCAGCGCGTCGGACAGGGGCCCCTACAATGAGCACTTCTTC. Protein product: CSASDRGPYNEHFF. The chain is built from TRBV29-1 and TRBJ2-1; the match to TRBD1 covers 9 bases. The CDR3 totals 14 residues. CDR1 is SQVTM and CDR2 is ANQGSEA in the germline V gene.

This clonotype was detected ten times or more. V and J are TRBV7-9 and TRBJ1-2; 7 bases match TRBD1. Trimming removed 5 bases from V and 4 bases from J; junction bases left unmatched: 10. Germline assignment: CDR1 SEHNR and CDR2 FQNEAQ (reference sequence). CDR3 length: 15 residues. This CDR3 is CASSDEGAPGYGYTF. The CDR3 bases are TGTGCCAGCAGCGACGAGGGGGCCCCCGGCTATGGCTACACCTTC. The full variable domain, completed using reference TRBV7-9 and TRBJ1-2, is DTGVSQNPRHKITKRGQNVTFRCDPISEHNRLYWYRQTLGQGPEFLTYFQNEAQLEKSRLLSDRFSAERPKGSFSTLEIQRTEQGDSAMYLCASSDEGAPGYGYTFGSGTRLTVV.

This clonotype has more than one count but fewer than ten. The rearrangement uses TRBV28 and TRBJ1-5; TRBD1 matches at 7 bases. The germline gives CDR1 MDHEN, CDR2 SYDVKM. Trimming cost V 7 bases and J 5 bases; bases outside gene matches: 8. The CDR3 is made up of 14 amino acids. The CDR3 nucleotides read TGTGCCAGCACCAACCGACAGGGTCATCAGCCCCAGCATTTT. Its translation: CASTNRQGHQPQHF.

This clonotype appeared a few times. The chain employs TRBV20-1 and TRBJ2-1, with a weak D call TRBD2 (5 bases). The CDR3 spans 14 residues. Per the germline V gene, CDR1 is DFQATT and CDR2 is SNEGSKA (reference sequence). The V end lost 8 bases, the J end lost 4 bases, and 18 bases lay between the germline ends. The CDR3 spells CSLGLPGRYNEQFF. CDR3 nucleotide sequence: TGCAGTCTCGGACTCCCTGGCCGATACAATGAGCAGTTCTTC.

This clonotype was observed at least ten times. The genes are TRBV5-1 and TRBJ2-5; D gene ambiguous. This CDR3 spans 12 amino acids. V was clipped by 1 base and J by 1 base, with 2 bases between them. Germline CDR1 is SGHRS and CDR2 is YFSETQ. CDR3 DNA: TGCGCCAGCAGCTTGTCCCAAGAGACCCAGTACTTC. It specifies CASSLSQETQYF.

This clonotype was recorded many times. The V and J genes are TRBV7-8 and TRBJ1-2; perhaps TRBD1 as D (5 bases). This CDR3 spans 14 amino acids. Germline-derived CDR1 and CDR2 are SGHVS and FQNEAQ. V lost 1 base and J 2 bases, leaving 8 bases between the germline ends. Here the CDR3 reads CASSLGNRNYGYTF. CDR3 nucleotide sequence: TGTGCCAGCAGCTTAGGGAACAGGAACTATGGCTACACCTTC.

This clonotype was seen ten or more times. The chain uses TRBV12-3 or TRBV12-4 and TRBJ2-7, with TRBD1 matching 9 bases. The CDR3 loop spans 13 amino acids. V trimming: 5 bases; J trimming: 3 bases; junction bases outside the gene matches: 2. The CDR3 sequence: CASSQTGGYEQYF. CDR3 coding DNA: TGTGCCAGCAGTCAGACAGGGGGCTACGAGCAGTACTTC.

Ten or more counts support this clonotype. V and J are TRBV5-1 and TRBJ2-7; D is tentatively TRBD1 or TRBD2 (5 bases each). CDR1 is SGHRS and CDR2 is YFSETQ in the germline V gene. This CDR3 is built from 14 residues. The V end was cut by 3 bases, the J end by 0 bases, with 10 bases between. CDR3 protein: CASSSGTGSYEQYF. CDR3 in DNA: TGCGCCAGCAGCTCCGGGACGGGCTCCTACGAGCAGTACTTC. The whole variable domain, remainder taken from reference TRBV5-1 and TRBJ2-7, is KAGVTQTPRYLIKTRGQQVTLSCSPISGHRSVSWYQQTPGQGLQFLFEYFSETQRNKGNFPGRFSGRQFSNSRSEMNVSTLELGDSALYLCASSSGTGSYEQYFGPGTRLTVT.

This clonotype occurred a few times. CDR3 nucleotide sequence: TGTGCCAGCAGCTTAAGCGGTGGAGCGTCTGGGGCCAACGTCCTGACTTTC. The encoded protein is CASSLSGGASGANVLTF. V is TRBV7-8 and J is TRBJ2-6; tentative D call: TRBD2 (5 bases). Germline loops: CDR1 SGHVS, CDR2 FQNEAQ. This CDR3 has 17 residues. The V end was cut by 2 bases, the J end by 1 base, with 12 bases between.

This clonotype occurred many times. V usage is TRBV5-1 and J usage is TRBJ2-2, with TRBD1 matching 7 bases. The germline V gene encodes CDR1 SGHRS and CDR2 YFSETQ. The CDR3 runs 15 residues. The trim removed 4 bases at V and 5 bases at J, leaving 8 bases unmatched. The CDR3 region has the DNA TGCGCCAGCAGCGGGCTCGGGACAGATACCGGGGAGCTGTTTTTT. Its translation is CASSGLGTDTGELFF.

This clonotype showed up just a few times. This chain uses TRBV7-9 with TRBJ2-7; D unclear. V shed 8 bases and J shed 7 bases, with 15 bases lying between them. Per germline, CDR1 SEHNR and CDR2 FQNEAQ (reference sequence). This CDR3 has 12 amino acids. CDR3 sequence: CASGNYGEEQYF. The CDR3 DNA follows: TGTGCCAGCGGGAACTACGGAGAGGAGCAGTACTTC.

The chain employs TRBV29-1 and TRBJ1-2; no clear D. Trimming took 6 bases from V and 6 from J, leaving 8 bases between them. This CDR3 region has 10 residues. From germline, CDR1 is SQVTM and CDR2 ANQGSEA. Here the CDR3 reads CSVEENGYTF. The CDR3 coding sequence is TGCAGCGTGGAGGAGAATGGCTACACCTTC.

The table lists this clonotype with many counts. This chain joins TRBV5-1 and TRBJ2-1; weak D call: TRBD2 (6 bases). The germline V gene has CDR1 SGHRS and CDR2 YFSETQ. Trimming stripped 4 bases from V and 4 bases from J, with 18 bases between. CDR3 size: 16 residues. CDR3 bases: TGCGCCAGCAGCAAGGAGGGCCTAGCAGGTTACAATGAGCAGTTCTTC. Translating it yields CASSKEGLAGYNEQFF.

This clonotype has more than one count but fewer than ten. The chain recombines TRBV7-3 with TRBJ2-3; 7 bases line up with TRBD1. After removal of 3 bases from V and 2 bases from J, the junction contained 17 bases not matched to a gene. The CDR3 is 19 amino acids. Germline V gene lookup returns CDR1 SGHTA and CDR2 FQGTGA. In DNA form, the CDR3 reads TGTGCCAGCAGCTTGGTCCCTCCCCGGACAGGTATAAACACAGATACGCAGTATTTT. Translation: CASSLVPPRTGINTDTQYF. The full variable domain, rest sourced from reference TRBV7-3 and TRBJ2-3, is GAGVSQTPSNKVTEKGKYVELRCDPISGHTALYWYRQSLGQGPEFLIYFQGTGAADDSGLPNDRFFAVRPEGSVSTLKIQRTERGDSAVYLCASSLVPPRTGINTDTQYFGPGTRLTVL.

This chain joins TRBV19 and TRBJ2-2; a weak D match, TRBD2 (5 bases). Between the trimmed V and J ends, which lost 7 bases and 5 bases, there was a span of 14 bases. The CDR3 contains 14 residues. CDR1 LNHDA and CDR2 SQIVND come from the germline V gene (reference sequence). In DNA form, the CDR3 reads TGTGCCAGTATTGAGGGAATAGGTACCGGGGAGCTGTTTTTT. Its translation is CASIEGIGTGELFF.

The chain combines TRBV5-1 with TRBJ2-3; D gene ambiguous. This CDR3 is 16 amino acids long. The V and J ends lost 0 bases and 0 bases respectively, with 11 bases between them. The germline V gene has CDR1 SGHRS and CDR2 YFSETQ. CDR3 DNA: TGCGCCAGCAGCTTGGAAATTGTTGGTAGCACAGATACGCAGTATTTT. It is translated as CASSLEIVGSTDTQYF.

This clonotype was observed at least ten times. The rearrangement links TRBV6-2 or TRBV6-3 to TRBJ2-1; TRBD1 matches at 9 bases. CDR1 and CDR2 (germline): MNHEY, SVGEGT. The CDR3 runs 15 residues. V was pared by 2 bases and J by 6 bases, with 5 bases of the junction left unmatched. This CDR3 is CASSYVQGQGNEQFF. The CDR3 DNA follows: TGTGCCAGCAGTTACGTTCAGGGACAGGGCAATGAGCAGTTCTTC.

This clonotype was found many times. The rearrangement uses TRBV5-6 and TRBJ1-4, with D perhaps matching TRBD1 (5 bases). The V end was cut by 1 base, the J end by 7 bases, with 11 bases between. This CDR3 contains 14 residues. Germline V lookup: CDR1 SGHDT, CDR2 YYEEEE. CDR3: CASSLPRDGEKLFF. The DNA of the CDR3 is TGTGCCAGCAGCTTGCCCCGGGACGGTGAAAAACTGTTTTTT.

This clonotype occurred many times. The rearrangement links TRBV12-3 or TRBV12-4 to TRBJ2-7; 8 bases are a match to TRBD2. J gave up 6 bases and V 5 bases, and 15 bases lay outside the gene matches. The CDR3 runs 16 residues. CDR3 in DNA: TGTGCCAGCAGTACCGCTAGCGGGTCCCGTGGGCTCGAGCAGTACTTC. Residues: CASSTASGSRGLEQYF.